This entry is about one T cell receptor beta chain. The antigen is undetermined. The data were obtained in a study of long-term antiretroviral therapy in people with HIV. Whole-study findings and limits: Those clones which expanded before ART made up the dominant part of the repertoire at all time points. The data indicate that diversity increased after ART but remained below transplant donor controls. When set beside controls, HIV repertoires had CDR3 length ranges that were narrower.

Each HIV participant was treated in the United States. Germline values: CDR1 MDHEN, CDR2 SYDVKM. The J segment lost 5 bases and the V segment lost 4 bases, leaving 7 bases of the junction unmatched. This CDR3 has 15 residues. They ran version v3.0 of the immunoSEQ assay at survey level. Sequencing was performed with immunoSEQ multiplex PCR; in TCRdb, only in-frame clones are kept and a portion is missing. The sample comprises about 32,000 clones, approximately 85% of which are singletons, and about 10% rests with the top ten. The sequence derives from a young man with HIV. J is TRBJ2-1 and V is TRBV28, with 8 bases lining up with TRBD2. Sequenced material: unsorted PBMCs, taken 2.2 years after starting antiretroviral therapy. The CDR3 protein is CASSWAREAHNEQFF. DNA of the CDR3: TGTGCCAGCAGTTGGGCGCGGGAGGCCCACAATGAGCAGTTCTTC.